These T cell receptor beta chains were read from a single sample in a study of patients and donors after allogeneic stem cell transplantation. TCRdb analysed the RT-PCR reads with MiXCR anew, one entry per CDR3 protein. The table lists some 24,000 distinct CDR3 sequences, 40% to 45% of them singletons. Source material: blood, either unsorted or a sorted T cell fraction (not recorded which). The source is a human donor who was either an allogeneic HSCT recipient or a stem cell or donor lymphocyte infusion donor (not recorded which). It is not recorded whose cells these are; they may come from a transplant donor. Both conserved end residues are part of each CDR3. Fields, in order: J gene, D gene, clone size, V gene, CDR3 protein, CDR3 DNA. A D gene is named only where the DNA matches it firmly. A row's size may be missing; if present it is once, few, many or a size class.

J: TRBJ2-1; D: .; size: many; V: TRBV5-1; CDR3: CASSLQGGMGNEQFF; DNA: TGCGCCAGCAGCCTCCAGGGTGGTATGGGTAATGAGCAGTTCTTC
J: TRBJ2-7; D: TRBD1; size: .; V: TRBV5-1; CDR3: CASSKDTGATYEQYF; DNA: TGCGCCAGCAGCAAAGATACAGGGGCCACCTACGAGCAGTACTTC
J: TRBJ1-1; D: TRBD1; size: few; V: TRBV11-2; CDR3: CASSFQGANTEAFF; DNA: TGTGCCAGCAGCTTCCAGGGGGCGAACACTGAAGCTTTCTTT
J: TRBJ1-3; D: .; size: few; V: TRBV4-1; CDR3: CASSQSRDISGNTIYF; DNA: TGCGCCAGCAGCCAATCTCGGGACATCTCTGGAAACACCATATATTTT
J: TRBJ2-7; D: .; size: .; V: TRBV5-1; CDR3: CASSSPGSLIYEQYF; DNA: TGCGCCAGCAGCTCCCCGGGGTCTCTTATCTACGAGCAGTACTTC
J: TRBJ2-5; D: TRBD2; size: .; V: TRBV5-1; CDR3: CASSPRLGLAAMGETQYF; DNA: TGCGCCAGCAGCCCGAGACTAGGGCTAGCGGCTATGGGAGAGACCCAGTACTTC
J: TRBJ1-4; D: TRBD1; size: .; V: TRBV5-1; CDR3: CASSLDRGDEKLFF; DNA: TGCGCCAGCAGCTTGGACAGGGGTGACGAAAAACTGTTTTTT
J: TRBJ1-5; D: TRBD1; size: .; V: TRBV5-8; CDR3: CASSRRDRVGNQPQHF; DNA: TGTGCCAGCAGCAGGCGGGACAGGGTCGGGAATCAGCCCCAGCATTTT
J: TRBJ2-1; D: TRBD2; size: .; V: TRBV10-3; CDR3: CAISIAGGTYNEQFF; DNA: TGTGCCATCAGTATAGCGGGGGGGACTTACAATGAGCAGTTCTTC
J: TRBJ2-7; D: TRBD1; size: .; V: TRBV23-1; CDR3: CASSLQGQGYYEQYF; DNA: TGCGCCAGCAGTCTCCAGGGACAGGGTTACTACGAGCAGTACTTC
J: TRBJ2-1; D: TRBD2; size: few; V: TRBV20-1; CDR3: CSARPAGPVNEQFF; DNA: TGCAGTGCTAGGCCAGCGGGACCCGTCAATGAGCAGTTCTTC
J: TRBJ1-1; D: .; size: few; V: TRBV20-1; CDR3: CSARAVLNTEAFF; DNA: TGCAGTGCTAGAGCAGTTTTGAACACTGAAGCTTTCTTT
J: TRBJ2-1; D: .; size: .; V: TRBV13; CDR3: CASSALARNNEQFF; DNA: TGTGCCAGCAGTGCGCTAGCGCGGAACAATGAGCAGTTCTTC
J: TRBJ2-1; D: .; size: few; V: TRBV5-1; CDR3: CASSLVGGQGNEQFF; DNA: TGCGCCAGCAGCTTGGTTGGCGGGCAGGGCAATGAGCAGTTCTTC
J: TRBJ1-5; D: .; size: .; V: TRBV4-2; CDR3: CASSPAPGNQPQHF; DNA: TGTGCCAGCAGCCCAGCACCTGGCAATCAGCCCCAGCATTTT
J: TRBJ1-5; D: .; size: few; V: TRBV20-1; CDR3: CSARDSGQPQHF; DNA: TGCAGTGCTAGAGATTCCGGCCAGCCCCAGCATTTT
J: TRBJ1-6; D: .; size: .; V: TRBV6-6; CDR3: CASRILWNSPLHF; DNA: TGTGCCAGCAGGATCCTATGGAATTCACCCCTCCACTTT
J: TRBJ2-1; D: .; size: .; V: TRBV4-1; CDR3: CASSHLGYNEQFF; DNA: TGCGCCAGCAGCCACCTAGGCTACAATGAGCAGTTCTTC
J: TRBJ2-1; D: .; size: .; V: TRBV29-1; CDR3: CSVEAGQPVFYNEQFF; DNA: TGCAGCGTTGAAGCTGGACAGCCGGTTTTCTACAATGAGCAGTTCTTC
J: TRBJ2-1; D: TRBD2; size: few; V: TRBV10-3; CDR3: CAISGRLAGAYNEQFF; DNA: TGTGCCATCAGTGGGAGACTAGCGGGAGCCTACAATGAGCAGTTCTTC
J: TRBJ2-1; D: .; size: .; V: TRBV12-3/TRBV12-4; CDR3: CASSLAQVINEQFF; DNA: TGTGCCAGCAGTTTAGCGCAGGTGATTAATGAGCAGTTCTTC
J: TRBJ2-3; D: .; size: few; V: TRBV21-1; CDR3: CASRQGSTDTQYF; DNA: TGTGCCAGTCGACAGGGGAGCACAGATACGCAGTATTTT
J: TRBJ1-2; D: .; size: many; V: TRBV6-5; CDR3: CASSYQGRSNYGYTF; DNA: TGTGCCAGCAGTTACCAGGGGCGCAGTAACTATGGCTACACCTTC
J: TRBJ1-3; D: TRBD1; size: .; V: TRBV2; CDR3: CASSVPRDRAFIGNTIYF; DNA: TGTGCCAGCAGTGTCCCCCGGGACAGGGCTTTTATTGGAAACACCATATATTTT
J: TRBJ2-7; D: .; size: .; V: TRBV7-6; CDR3: CASSLVEGASYEQYF; DNA: TGTGCCAGCAGCTTAGTGGAAGGGGCCTCCTACGAGCAGTACTTC
J: TRBJ2-1; D: .; size: few; V: TRBV29-1; CDR3: CSVGSGYNEQFF; DNA: TGCAGCGTTGGGTCAGGGTACAATGAGCAGTTCTTC
J: TRBJ2-1; D: TRBD1; size: few; V: TRBV7-2; CDR3: CASSWTGTAYNEQFF; DNA: TGTGCCAGCAGCTGGACCGGGACAGCCTACAATGAGCAGTTCTTC
J: TRBJ2-5; D: .; size: few; V: TRBV7-9; CDR3: CASSSSGTKETQYF; DNA: TGTGCCAGCAGCTCATCCGGGACGAAAGAGACCCAGTACTTC
J: TRBJ1-1; D: .; size: few; V: TRBV6-1; CDR3: CASTTQPVGTEAFF; DNA: TGTGCCAGTACGACCCAACCGGTGGGCACTGAAGCTTTCTTT
J: TRBJ2-1; D: TRBD2; size: .; V: TRBV9; CDR3: CASSVVGRESNEQFF; DNA: TGTGCCAGCAGCGTAGTCGGGAGGGAATCCAATGAGCAGTTCTTC
J: TRBJ1-2; D: .; size: .; V: TRBV4-1; CDR3: CASSPGGDGYTF; DNA: TGCGCCAGCAGCCCGGGAGGGGATGGCTACACCTTC
J: TRBJ2-1; D: .; size: .; V: TRBV20-1; CDR3: CSALTGPNYNEQFF; DNA: TGCAGTGCACTGACAGGACCCAACTACAATGAGCAGTTCTTC
J: TRBJ1-6; D: TRBD1; size: .; V: TRBV6-5; CDR3: CASSFRGRAPLHF; DNA: TGTGCCAGCAGTTTCAGGGGGCGCGCACCCCTCCACTTT
J: TRBJ1-5; D: .; size: few; V: TRBV5-1; CDR3: CASRESGGSNQPQHF; DNA: TGCGCCAGCAGGGAGTCAGGAGGCAGCAATCAGCCCCAGCATTTT
J: TRBJ1-2; D: TRBD1; size: few; V: TRBV2; CDR3: CASSGDRGVGYGYTF; DNA: TGTGCCAGCAGTGGGGACAGGGGAGTCGGCTATGGCTACACCTTC
J: TRBJ2-3; D: .; size: .; V: TRBV12-3/TRBV12-4; CDR3: CASRNGGPQYF; DNA: TGTGCCAGCAGGAACGGGGGCCCCCAGTATTTT
J: TRBJ1-1; D: .; size: few; V: TRBV4-1; CDR3: CASSPPLRDTEAFF; DNA: TGCGCCAGCAGTCCCCCCTTGAGGGACACTGAAGCTTTCTTT
J: TRBJ1-2; D: .; size: few; V: TRBV20-1; CDR3: CSASVQGRGYGYTF; DNA: TGCAGTGCTAGCGTGCAGGGGCGGGGGTATGGCTACACCTTC
J: TRBJ2-7; D: TRBD2; size: few; V: TRBV25-1; CDR3: CASSEGLAGQQYF; DNA: TGTGCCAGCAGTGAAGGTCTAGCGGGTCAGCAGTACTTC
J: TRBJ2-3; D: .; size: .; V: TRBV11-2; CDR3: CASSLDGGFTDTQYF; DNA: TGTGCCAGCAGCTTAGATGGAGGTTTCACAGATACGCAGTATTTT
J: TRBJ1-5; D: .; size: .; V: TRBV5-6; CDR3: CASSLAGSGPQPQHF; DNA: TGTGCCAGCAGCTTGGCCGGTTCCGGGCCCCAGCCCCAGCATTTT
J: TRBJ2-2; D: TRBD1; size: .; V: TRBV9; CDR3: CASSVGTGTGELFF; DNA: TGTGCCAGCAGCGTGGGGACAGGCACCGGGGAGCTGTTTTTT
J: TRBJ1-6; D: TRBD1; size: .; V: TRBV6-1; CDR3: CASSTGGISPLHF; DNA: TGTGCCAGCAGTACAGGGGGGATTTCACCCCTCCACTTT
J: TRBJ2-3; D: TRBD2; size: .; V: TRBV28; CDR3: CASSFLVGQAGGRTDTQYF; DNA: TGTGCCAGCAGTTTTTTGGTAGGCCAAGCGGGAGGGCGCACAGATACGCAGTATTTT
J: TRBJ2-3; D: .; size: .; V: TRBV27; CDR3: CASSLRGSGTLYTDTQYF; DNA: TGTGCCAGCAGTTTAAGGGGATCCGGGACACTTTACACAGATACGCAGTATTTT
J: TRBJ2-7; D: .; size: .; V: TRBV29-1; CDR3: CSVGLGPSYEQYF; DNA: TGCAGCGTTGGACTAGGGCCCTCCTACGAGCAGTACTTC
J: TRBJ2-3; D: .; size: once; V: TRBV10-3; CDR3: CAISFQGGTDTQYF; DNA: TGTGCCATCAGTTTCCAGGGGGGGACAGATACGCAGTATTTT
J: TRBJ1-6; D: TRBD1; size: .; V: TRBV5-5; CDR3: CASSDRTGYNSPLHF; DNA: TGTGCCAGCAGCGACAGGACAGGCTATAATTCACCCCTCCACTTT
J: TRBJ2-1; D: .; size: few; V: TRBV28; CDR3: CASTKARGQYNEQFF; DNA: TGTGCCAGCACCAAAGCCCGAGGACAGTACAATGAGCAGTTCTTC